Listed below are T cell receptor beta chains from one sample, sequenced in a study of blood T cells in healthy people across ages. TCRdb processed the 5' RACE reads anew with MiXCR; each CDR3 protein has one entry. The sample yields more than 750,000 distinct CDR3 sequences, roughly 28% seen once. These same records also appear under a second study, on T cells of mothers and their children.

The specimen was blood. The receptors shown here come from a woman between 35 and 50 years old in good health. Each CDR3 is given with its conserved first and last residue. D genes are given only for firm matches. Where a row states a size, it is once, few, many or the class of an expanded clone; other rows omit it.

j_call	clone_size	d_call	v_call	cdr3_nt	cdr3_aa
TRBJ1-5	many	TRBD1	TRBV20-1	TGCAGTGCTAGAACTCCTCGGGACAGGGGTTCGAGTAGCAATCAGCCCCAGCATTTT	CSARTPRDRGSSSNQPQHF
TRBJ1-5	few	-	TRBV20-1	TGCAGTGCTAGTACCCGGGCCGTACATGGCAATCAGCCCCAGCATTTT	CSASTRAVHGNQPQHF
TRBJ1-2	once	-	TRBV29-1	TGCAGCGTTGAGTGGGGCAGTAATCGTGGCTACACCTTC	CSVEWGSNRGYTF
TRBJ2-1	-	-	TRBV4-1	TGCGCCAGCAGCCAGGCGTCCCGGGCCGGAAGCTCCTACAATGAGCAGTTCTTC	CASSQASRAGSSYNEQFF
TRBJ1-6	few	-	TRBV25-1	TGTGCCAGCAGTGGGGGCCAGCGTAGATCACCCCTCCACTTT	CASSGGQRRSPLHF
TRBJ2-3	many	TRBD2	TRBV20-1	TGCAGTGCTGACTCTAGCGGGGGGCCCCGGCGGGATACGCAGTATTTT	CSADSSGGPRRDTQYF
TRBJ1-1	-	-	TRBV29-1	TGCAGCGGATCTCCCTCGGGCCTCGTGGCGGACACTGAAGCTTTCTTT	CSGSPSGLVADTEAFF
TRBJ2-7	few	-	TRBV2	TGTGCCAGCAGATCAGAGGCCTACGAGCAGTACTTC	CASRSEAYEQYF
TRBJ1-5	-	TRBD1	TRBV20-1	TGCAGTGCTGTGGACAGGAGTTATAGCAATCAGCCCCAGCATTTT	CSAVDRSYSNQPQHF
TRBJ1-5	few	TRBD1	TRBV6-1	TGTGCCAGCAGGGGGCCCGGGACAGGGACTCGTCAGCCCCAGCATTTT	CASRGPGTGTRQPQHF
TRBJ2-1	-	-	TRBV6-1	TGTGCCAGCAGTGAAGCGCTTCGCAGAGGTGATGAGCAGTTCTTC	CASSEALRRGDEQFF
TRBJ1-1	-	-	TRBV27	TGTGCCAGCAGTTTATCTGGGGAAGGGGGCACTGAAGCTTTCTTT	CASSLSGEGGTEAFF
TRBJ1-2	-	-	TRBV7-8	TGTGCCAGCAGCTTAGATGGTGTGGGCTATGGCTACACCTTC	CASSLDGVGYGYTF